This T cell receptor (beta chain) was sequenced in a study of shared clonotypes between healthy human individuals. V was cut by 3 bases and J by 0 bases, with 9 bases left in between. This CDR3 comprises 15 residues. Germline V lookup: CDR1 SGHRS, CDR2 YFSETQ. The data were produced by immunoSEQ multiplex PCR, yet TCRdb's version contains in-frame clones alone and is incomplete. The sample lists about 590,000 clones; around 95% were seen once. Naive CD8 cells comprised CD45RO-negative, CCR7-positively selected cells, excluding terminally differentiated effector memory CD45RA+ cells. Sequencing input: naive CD8+ T cells sorted from blood. The genes are TRBV5-1 and TRBJ1-4, with a tentative D call TRBD1 (5 bases). This clonotype was obtained from a woman aged 25-40 years in good health. Here the CDR3 reads CASSWGTATNEKLFF. CDR3 nucleotide sequence: TGCGCCAGCAGCTGGGGGACTGCAACTAATGAAAAACTGTTTTTT. The full variable domain, its missing parts supplied by reference TRBV5-1 and TRBJ1-4, is KAGVTQTPRYLIKTRGQQVTLSCSPISGHRSVSWYQQTPGQGLQFLFEYFSETQRNKGNFPGRFSGRQFSNSRSEMNVSTLELGDSALYLCASSWGTATNEKLFFGSGTQLSVL.